These T cell receptor beta chains were read from a single sample in a study of blood T cell repertoires in COVID-19. Assay used: immunoSEQ multiplex PCR; TCRdb lists only in-frame clones, some missing. The data hold a few hundred thousand clones, with 65% to 85% observed a single time. Sequencing was performed on peripheral blood. These receptor sequences come from a woman older than 75 with acute or convalescent COVID-19. Both conserved end residues are part of each CDR3. The D gene is left open where the match is weak. Some rows mark clone size as missing; the rest say once, few, many or name a class of expanded clone.

J gene | D gene | V gene | clone size | CDR3 DNA | CDR3 protein
TRBJ2-2 | NA | TRBV4-3 | NA | TGCGCCAGCAGCCAAGAAGCAGGGAACACCGGGGAGCTGTTTTTT | CASSQEAGNTGELFF
TRBJ2-7 | TRBD2 | TRBV3-1/TRBV3-2 | NA | TGTGCCAGCAGCCACTTAAGCGGGGGGCTCCACGAGCAGTACTTC | CASSHLSGGLHEQYF
TRBJ2-7 | NA | TRBV7-2 | NA | TGTGCCAGCAGCTTATCCAGGGGCTCCTACGAGCAGTACTTC | CASSLSRGSYEQYF
TRBJ1-2 | NA | TRBV6-6 | few | TGTGCCAGCAGATCCATTTATGGCTACACCTTC | CASRSIYGYTF
TRBJ2-7 | TRBD2 | TRBV15 | once | TGTGCCACCAGCAGAGGGCCTAGCGGGAGAGACGAGCAGTACTTC | CATSRGPSGRDEQYF
TRBJ2-1 | NA | TRBV19 | NA | TGTGCCAGTAGTATATCGGGGAATGTCGATGAGCAGTTCTTC | CASSISGNVDEQFF
TRBJ1-2 | NA | TRBV10-3 | NA | TGTGCCATCACCGAAGGGAGTCCATACTATGGCTACACCTTC | CAITEGSPYYGYTF
TRBJ1-1 | NA | TRBV30 | once | TGTGCCTGGAGCCCCCCCGACAGGCTGAACACTGAAGCTTTCTTT | CAWSPPDRLNTEAFF
TRBJ1-2 | NA | TRBV5-1 | NA | TGCGCCAGCAGCTTGGAGGCAGGGGCCTTTGGCTACACCTTC | CASSLEAGAFGYTF
TRBJ1-4 | NA | TRBV6-5 | NA | TGTGCCAGCAGGAGGACAGCTGGTAATGAAAAACTGTTTTTT | CASRRTAGNEKLFF
TRBJ1-6 | TRBD1 | TRBV6-2/TRBV6-3 | NA | TGTGCCAGCAGTCCGCATCGAACCAGTGACAGGGGGCATTCACCCCTCCACTTT | CASSPHRTSDRGHSPLHF
TRBJ2-5 | NA | TRBV6-2/TRBV6-3 | NA | TGTGCCAGCAGCCCTGCTCGGCCCGGGAGAGGGGAGACCCAGTACTTC | CASSPARPGRGETQYF
TRBJ1-3 | TRBD1 | TRBV9 | NA | TGTGCCAGCAACAAGGGGGGACAGTCCTCTGGAAACACCATATATTTT | CASNKGGQSSGNTIYF
TRBJ2-7 | TRBD1 | TRBV3-1/TRBV3-2 | NA | TGTGCCAGCAGCCAAGATACAGGGGGTGGGTACGAGCAGTACTTC | CASSQDTGGGYEQYF
TRBJ2-3 | TRBD2 | TRBV6-5 | NA | TGTGCCAGCACCCCCGGGACTAGCGGGGGAGATACGCAGTATTTT | CASTPGTSGGDTQYF
TRBJ2-1 | TRBD2 | TRBV28 | NA | TGTGCCAGCAGTTTAGGTAGCGGGCAGGGCGGTGAGCAGTTCTTC | CASSLGSGQGGEQFF
TRBJ2-3 | TRBD2 | TRBV11-2 | NA | TGTGCCAGCAGCTTGGGACTAGCGGGAATCACAGATACGCAGTATTTT | CASSLGLAGITDTQYF
TRBJ2-7 | TRBD2 | TRBV19 | NA | TGTGCCAGTAGTGGGGGGACTAGCGGGAGCTCCTACGAGCAGTACTTC | CASSGGTSGSSYEQYF
TRBJ2-3 | TRBD1 | TRBV29-1 | NA | TGCAGCGTACAACAGGGGAGCACAGATACGCAGTATTTT | CSVQQGSTDTQYF
TRBJ2-1 | TRBD2 | TRBV24-1 | NA | TGTGCCACCAGTGAGGCGGGACTAGCGGTCTCCTACAATGAGCAGTTCTTC | CATSEAGLAVSYNEQFF
TRBJ2-1 | TRBD2 | TRBV28 | NA | TGTGCCAGCAGACGACTAGCGACAAAGGATGAGCAGTTCTTC | CASRRLATKDEQFF
TRBJ2-3 | NA | TRBV4-3 | NA | TGCGCCAGCAGCCGATCTGGGGGGGCCAGAGATACGCAGTATTTT | CASSRSGGARDTQYF
TRBJ1-1 | TRBD1 | TRBV6-6 | NA | TGTGCCAGCAGACCATCAGGGGGGAAGGTCACTGAAGCTTTCTTT | CASRPSGGKVTEAFF
TRBJ1-5 | NA | TRBV6-2/TRBV6-3 | NA | TGTGCCAGCAGTTCCCTTTGGGGGGGCAATCAGCCCCAGCATTTT | CASSSLWGGNQPQHF
TRBJ2-1 | NA | TRBV4-3 | NA | TGCGCCAGCAGCCTAATGGCCGGGGGAACCTACAATGAGCAGTTCTTC | CASSLMAGGTYNEQFF
TRBJ1-6 | TRBD1 | TRBV28 | NA | TGTGCCAGCAGTTACCTGGACAGGCGGGACAATTCACCCCTCCACTTT | CASSYLDRRDNSPLHF
TRBJ2-7 | TRBD1 | TRBV5-1 | NA | TGCGCCAGCGGACAGGGCTACGAGCAGTACTTC | CASGQGYEQYF
TRBJ1-1 | NA | TRBV5-4 | NA | TGTGCCAGCAGCTTGGACCAGTTGAACACTGAAGCTTTCTTT | CASSLDQLNTEAFF
TRBJ1-2 | NA | TRBV5-1 | NA | TGCGCCAGCAGCCTTACGAGGTTCGCCCTTGATGGCTACACCTTC | CASSLTRFALDGYTF
TRBJ1-1 | NA | TRBV29-1 | NA | TGCAGCGCGAGACAGCAACACACTGAAGCTTTCTTT | CSARQQHTEAFF
TRBJ2-7 | NA | TRBV7-9 | NA | TGTGCCAGCAGCCTTCGGGGCGAGCAGTACTTC | CASSLRGEQYF
TRBJ2-7 | TRBD1 | TRBV6-5 | NA | TGTGCCAGCAGCCAGTCCGGGACAGGGCTATACGAGCAGTACTTC | CASSQSGTGLYEQYF
TRBJ2-3 | TRBD2 | TRBV5-5 | NA | TGTGCCAGCAGTGTGGGGCTAGCGGGCAGCACAGATACGCAGTATTTT | CASSVGLAGSTDTQYF
TRBJ1-1 | NA | TRBV30 | NA | TGTGCCTGGAGTTCCCGGCGGGTGGCTGAAGCTTTCTTT | CAWSSRRVAEAFF
TRBJ1-1 | NA | TRBV3-1/TRBV3-2 | NA | TGTGCCAGCAGCCTTCAGGGCGCAGCTTTCTTT | CASSLQGAAFF
TRBJ2-3 | TRBD2 | TRBV9 | NA | TGTGCCAGCAGCGTAGTTCTTGGGGGAGGGCCAGATACGCAGTATTTT | CASSVVLGGGPDTQYF
TRBJ2-3 | NA | TRBV18 | NA | TGTGCCAGCTCACCAAGCCCCGACAGCCACACAGATACGCAGTATTTT | CASSPSPDSHTDTQYF
TRBJ2-2 | NA | TRBV7-9 | NA | TGTGCCAGCAGCTTATTCGGAGGGACCCAGCATTTTAACACCGGGGAGCTGTTTTTT | CASSLFGGTQHFNTGELFF
TRBJ1-2 | NA | TRBV29-1 | few | TGCAGCGTCACCCTCGATGGAGGAAGAGATGGCTACACCTTC | CSVTLDGGRDGYTF
TRBJ1-5 | NA | TRBV7-3 | once | TGTGCCAGCAGCTTAGAGGGTGGCAATCAGCCCCAGCATTTT | CASSLEGGNQPQHF
TRBJ1-2 | NA | TRBV7-9 | once | TGTGCCAGCAGCTTGCGGGGACATGGCTACACCTTC | CASSLRGHGYTF
TRBJ2-5 | TRBD2 | TRBV7-7 | NA | TGTGCTAGCAGCTTCCAAGCGGGGGGGCCAGAAGAGACCCAGTACTTC | CASSFQAGGPEETQYF
TRBJ2-3 | NA | TRBV28 | NA | TGTGCCAGCAGCCACCTCCGAACGCGGGACAGAGATACGCAGTATTTT | CASSHLRTRDRDTQYF
TRBJ1-1 | NA | TRBV19 | NA | TGTGCCAGTACGGACAGGAACACTGAAGCTTTCTTT | CASTDRNTEAFF
TRBJ2-6 | TRBD1 | TRBV7-2 | NA | TGTGCCAGCAGTCAAGGGACAGCTCCGGGCGTCCTGACTTTC | CASSQGTAPGVLTF
TRBJ2-1 | TRBD1 | TRBV7-6 | NA | TGTGCCAGCAGCCGAAAAGGGGGCGCAGGCTCCTACAATGAGCAGTTCTTC | CASSRKGGAGSYNEQFF
TRBJ2-3 | NA | TRBV30 | NA | TGTGCCTGCCAGCTCGGAGGAACGCAGTATTTT | CACQLGGTQYF
TRBJ2-2 | NA | TRBV24-1 | NA | TGTGCCACCAGTGATTTGCTCCACGGGGTGACCGGGGAGCTGTTTTTT | CATSDLLHGVTGELFF